Given below is one T cell receptor beta chain in context. The antigen is unknown. The source of the sample is a study of shared clonotypes between healthy human individuals. Findings and limits, study-wide: Between a handful of donors, naive CD4 clonotypes were shared at a level of approximately 5%. Sampling covered blood only; tissue repertoires likely differ. Non-shared clonotypes showed lower generation probabilities than clonotypes common to all four donors.

The split of CD4+ cells yielded CD45RA+ naive and CD45RA-negative memory subsets. Profiled with immunoSEQ multiplex PCR; TCRdb holds only in-frame clones, not every one. The sample consists of roughly 2.5 million clones, roughly 92% of them appearing once. This CDR3 has 13 amino acids. V shed 6 bases and J 2 bases; nucleotides not matched to a gene: 3. Germline V CDR1 and CDR2: MNHNY, SVGAGI (reference sequence). Sequencing was done on a sample of naive CD4+ T cells sorted from blood. Subset noted: CD45RA+ positively selected. The chain couples TRBV6-6 to TRBJ2-7; 8 bases agree with TRBD2. The TCR comes from a man aged 18 to 30 in good health. The CDR3 spells CASRRGAAYEQYF. The DNA of the CDR3 is TGTGCCAGCAGGCGGGGGGCCGCCTACGAGCAGTACTTC.